The source of this T cell receptor (beta chain) is a study of technical replicates of blood from a handful of donors. The CDR3 contains 14 residues. V dropped 1 base and J dropped 1; count of bases not matched to a gene: 3. CDR1 and CDR2 (germline): GTSNPN, SVGIG (reference sequence). Assay: immunoSEQ multiplex PCR; the TCRdb copy retains only in-frame clones and omits some. This repertoire shows around 80,000 clones, approximately 89% found once; its top ten account for roughly 0.38%. Sequences were obtained from T cells isolated from PBMCs. The V call is TRBV30, the J call TRBJ2-7; 8 nucleotides match TRBD2. The sequence derives from a human donor in good health. The CDR3 region is CAWSAERESYEQYF. CDR3 DNA sequence: TGTGCCTGGAGTGCAGAGCGGGAGTCCTACGAGCAGTACTTC.